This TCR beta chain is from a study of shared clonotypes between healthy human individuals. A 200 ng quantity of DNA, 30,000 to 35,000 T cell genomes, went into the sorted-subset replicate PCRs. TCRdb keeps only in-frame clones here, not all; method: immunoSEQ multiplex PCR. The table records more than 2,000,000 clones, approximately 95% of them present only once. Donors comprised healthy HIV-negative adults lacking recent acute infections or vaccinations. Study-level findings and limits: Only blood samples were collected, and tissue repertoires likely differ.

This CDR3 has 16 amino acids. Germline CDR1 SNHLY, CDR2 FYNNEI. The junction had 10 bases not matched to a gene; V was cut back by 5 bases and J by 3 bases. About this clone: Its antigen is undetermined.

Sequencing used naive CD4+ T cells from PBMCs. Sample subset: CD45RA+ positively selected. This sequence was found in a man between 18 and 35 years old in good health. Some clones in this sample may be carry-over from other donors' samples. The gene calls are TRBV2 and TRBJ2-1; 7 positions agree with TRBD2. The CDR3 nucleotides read TGTGCCAGCAGTCGCGAGGGCGGGAGCCTCTACAATGAGCAGTTCTTC. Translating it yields CASSREGGSLYNEQFF.